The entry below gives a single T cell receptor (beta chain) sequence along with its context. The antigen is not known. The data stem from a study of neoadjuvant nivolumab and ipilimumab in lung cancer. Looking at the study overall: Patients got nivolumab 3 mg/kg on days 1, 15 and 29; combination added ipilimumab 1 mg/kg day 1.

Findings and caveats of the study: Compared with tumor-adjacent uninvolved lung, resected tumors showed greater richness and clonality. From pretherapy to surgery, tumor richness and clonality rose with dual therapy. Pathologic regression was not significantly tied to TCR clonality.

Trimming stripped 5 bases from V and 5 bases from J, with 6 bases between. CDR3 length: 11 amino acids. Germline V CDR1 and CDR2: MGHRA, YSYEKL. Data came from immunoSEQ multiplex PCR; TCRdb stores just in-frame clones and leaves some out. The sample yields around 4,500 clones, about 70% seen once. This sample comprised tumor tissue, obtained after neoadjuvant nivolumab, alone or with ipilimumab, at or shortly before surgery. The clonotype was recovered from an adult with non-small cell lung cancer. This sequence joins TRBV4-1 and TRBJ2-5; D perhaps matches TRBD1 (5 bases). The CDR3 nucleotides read TGCGCCAGCAGCAAGGGGGAGACCCAGTACTTC. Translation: CASSKGETQYF.